The next 31 T cell receptor beta chains were all read from a single sample in a study of blood T cells in healthy people across ages. For the second PCR, which ran for roughly 6 to 12 cycles, a sample-barcoded 5' primer and a J-beta primer mix were used. TCRdb fed the 5' RACE reads into MiXCR, producing one record per CDR3 protein. In the table there are 1,100,000 or so distinct CDR3 sequences, 35% to 55% of which are singletons. What was sequenced was blood. Receptors originate from a woman aged 60-75 years in good health.

This chain links TRBV5-1 with TRBJ1-1; maybe TRBD1 (5 bases). The CDR3 extends over 15 amino acids. V was pared by 6 bases and J by 3 bases, with 18 bases between. Germline CDR1 reads SGHRS; CDR2 reads YFSETQ. CDR3 bases: TGCGCCAGCACCTTAAACGGGGGAACCTACACTGAAGCTTTCTTT. Protein product: CASTLNGGTYTEAFF.

The chain combines TRBV6-2 or TRBV6-3 with TRBJ2-7; D uncertain. V lost 6 bases and J 5 bases, leaving 17 bases between the germline ends. This CDR3 has 14 residues. Germline CDR1 reads MNHEY; CDR2 reads SVGEGT. For the CDR3, the DNA is TGTGCCAGCAGCCCCCCTTTCGCTTCCGACGAGCAGTACTTC. Residues: CASSPPFASDEQYF.

The rearrangement uses TRBV29-1 and TRBJ2-7; D possibly corresponds to TRBD1 (6 bases). The germline CDR1 and CDR2 sequences are SQVTM and ANQGSEA. The V gene lost 4 bases and the J gene lost 4 bases, with 14 bases spanning the gap. The CDR3 runs 13 residues. The CDR3 sequence: CSVGTGTMYEQYF. The CDR3 coding sequence is TGCAGCGTTGGAACCGGGACAATGTACGAGCAGTACTTC.

J is TRBJ2-7 and V is TRBV29-1; no firm D call. The CDR3 has 12 amino acids. Germline CDR1 is SQVTM and CDR2 is ANQGSEA. V was pared by 4 bases and J by 3 bases, with 10 bases between. CDR3 residues: CSVGQFNYEQYF. CDR3 nucleotide sequence: TGCAGCGTTGGACAATTCAACTACGAGCAGTACTTC.

This clonotype was seen a few times. The V call is TRBV5-1, the J call TRBJ2-1, with 9 bases lining up with TRBD2. V shed 1 base, J shed 8 bases, and the junction held 13 bases outside the gene matches. CDR1 SGHRS and CDR2 YFSETQ come from the germline V gene. The CDR3 totals 17 residues. The CDR3 protein is CASSLWGGRAQVHEQFF. DNA for the CDR3: TGCGCCAGCAGCTTGTGGGGCGGGAGGGCCCAGGTCCATGAGCAGTTCTTC.

The gene calls are TRBV6-1 and TRBJ2-7; tentatively, D is TRBD1 (6 bases). The germline V gene encodes CDR1 MNHNS and CDR2 SASEGT. V dropped 7 bases and J dropped 3 bases, with 16 bases sitting between them. The CDR3 runs 14 residues. The CDR3 spells CASKGRGRSYEQYF. Written as DNA, the CDR3 is TGTGCCAGCAAGGGCAGGGGCAGGAGCTACGAGCAGTACTTC.

Only a few counts were recorded for this clonotype. This sequence joins TRBV10-2 and TRBJ2-7; either TRBD1 or TRBD2 may supply D (5 bases each). Germline V gene data show CDR1 as WSHSY and CDR2 as SAAADI. Between the trimmed V and J ends, which lost 6 bases and 10 bases, there was a span of 25 bases. This CDR3 has 15 amino acids. The CDR3 DNA follows: TGCGCCAGCAGCGAGGGGCAGGGCGAGCTTGGTGGACAGTACTTC. Its translation: CASSEGQGELGGQYF.

The V call is TRBV20-1, the J call TRBJ2-7; D tentatively fits TRBD1 or TRBD2 (5 bases each). The germline V and J ends were trimmed by 0 bases and 7 bases, with 22 bases remaining between them. Per the germline V gene, CDR1 is DFQATT and CDR2 is SNEGSKA (reference sequence). This CDR3 region has 16 residues. CDR3 nucleotides: TGCAGTGCTAGAGATACGGGGCGCTCCGTATCCAATGAGCAGTACTTC. This encodes CSARDTGRSVSNEQYF.

As to this clonotype: A much larger clone differs by one base, so this may be a read error. The chain combines TRBV27 with TRBJ2-1, with 10 positions matching TRBD2. Germline CDR1 MNHEY, CDR2 SMNVEV (reference sequence). V shed 5 bases, J shed 6 bases, and the junction held 16 bases outside the gene matches. CDR3 size: 18 residues. CDR3 sequence (DNA): TGTGCCAGCAGTCCCTCCGGACGAGCGGGAGGGAGGGGCAATGAGCAGTTCTTC. The encoded protein is CASSPSGRAGGRGNEQFF.

In DNA, the CDR3 is TGTGCCAGCAGTTACGGGCTACCCTATAAGCCCGGGGAGCTGTTTTTT. Amino acid sequence: CASSYGLPYKPGELFF. This rearrangement joins TRBV27 to TRBJ2-2, with D hard to call. Trimming shortened V by 4 bases and J by 6 bases, and 18 bases separated the two germline ends. The CDR3 contains 16 residues. Germline V gene data show CDR1 as MNHEY and CDR2 as SMNVEV (reference sequence).

The chain recombines TRBV6-1 with TRBJ2-5, with D unclear. The DNA end is a closer match to TRBJ2-7, so the J assignment may be wrong. Germline V CDR1 and CDR2: MNHNS, SASEGT. The CDR3 is 12 residues long. The CDR3 region is CASSGWSYEQYF. In DNA, the CDR3 is TGTGCCAGCAGTGGTTGGAGCTACGAGCAGTACTTC.

This clonotype was found once. The J gene is TRBJ1-1, the V gene TRBV7-9; D unresolved. V dropped 1 base and J dropped 8 bases, with 8 bases sitting between them. The germline V gene has CDR1 SEHNR and CDR2 FQNEAQ (reference sequence). The CDR3 length is 12 residues. CDR3 sequence (DNA): TGTGCCAGCAGCTTAGAAGGCAGGGAAGCTTTCTTT. Its translation: CASSLEGREAFF.

As for this clonotype: A much larger clone lies a single base off, so this may be a read error. The chain employs TRBV5-1 and TRBJ2-7; 13 nucleotides match TRBD2. J lost 6 bases, V lost 3 bases, and 9 bases had no gene match. CDR3 size: 16 residues. CDR1 and CDR2 (germline): SGHRS, YFSETQ. The DNA of the CDR3 is TGCGCCAGCAGCTCGGGACGACTAGCGGGAGGACGCGAGCAGTACTTC. Its protein product is CASSSGRLAGGREQYF.

This chain uses TRBV6-5 with TRBJ2-3, with 8 nucleotides matching TRBD2. This CDR3 has 15 amino acids. Looked up from germline, CDR1 is MNHEY and CDR2 is SVGAGI. The V and J ends lost 6 bases and 8 bases, in that order; junction bases with no gene match: 13. CDR3 in amino acids: CASSPTSGPRGTQYF. CDR3 bases: TGTGCCAGCAGCCCCACTAGCGGCCCGCGAGGTACGCAGTATTTT.

V gene TRBV7-2 combines with J gene TRBJ2-3; 7 nucleotides agree with TRBD2. Germline loops: CDR1 SGHTA, CDR2 FQGNSA. CDR3 size: 15 residues. V shed 3 bases and J 1 base; nucleotides not matched to a gene: 4. CDR3 in amino acids: CASSFGTIRTDTQYF. Written as DNA, the CDR3 is TGTGCCAGCAGCTTCGGGACTATCCGCACAGATACGCAGTATTTT.

The V gene is TRBV27, the J gene TRBJ2-1, with no clear D. Germline assignment: CDR1 MNHEY and CDR2 SMNVEV (reference sequence). The length of the CDR3 is 12 residues. V shed 3 bases and J shed 12 bases, with 12 bases lying between them. The CDR3 coding sequence is TGTGCCAGCAGTTTGGGCTCTATCGGGCAGTTCTTC. This gives the protein CASSLGSIGQFF.

The chain uses TRBV7-2 and TRBJ1-2; D perhaps matches TRBD1 (5 bases). This CDR3 has 15 amino acids. Trimming took 0 bases from V and 4 from J, leaving 12 bases between them. Germline values: CDR1 SGHTA, CDR2 FQGNSA. The CDR3 here is CASSLASSGLYGYTF. CDR3 sequence (DNA): TGTGCCAGCAGCTTAGCTAGCTCGGGGCTCTATGGCTACACCTTC.

The rearrangement joins TRBV24-1 to TRBJ2-6; D perhaps matches TRBD2 (5 bases). The CDR3 extends over 15 amino acids. The V end was cut by 4 bases, the J end by 2 bases, with 8 bases between. Looked up from germline, CDR1 is KGHDR and CDR2 is SFDVKD. The chain's CDR3 is CATSERVPGANVLTF. CDR3 in DNA: TGTGCCACCAGTGAGCGGGTCCCTGGGGCCAACGTCCTGACTTTC.

The chain employs TRBV12-3 or TRBV12-4 and TRBJ1-1; D is possibly TRBD1 (5 bases). Trimming cost V 2 bases and J 10 bases, with 14 bases left between them. This CDR3 is built from 13 residues. This chain's CDR3 is CASSLRGWVGAFF. CDR3 in DNA: TGTGCCAGCAGTTTAAGGGGTTGGGTGGGAGCTTTCTTT.

The chain recombines TRBV5-1 with TRBJ2-5; TRBD2 matches at 8 bases. The assigned J gene may be wrong: the sequence end matches TRBJ2-7 better. The germline V gene has CDR1 SGHRS and CDR2 YFSETQ. The CDR3 sequence is 14 residues long. This chain's CDR3 is CASSPGLGKYEQYF. The CDR3 region has the DNA TGCGCCAGCAGCCCGGGACTAGGAAAGTACGAGCAGTACTTC.

This clonotype was counted a single time. The chain links TRBV12-3 or TRBV12-4 to TRBJ1-4; D unresolved. The CDR3 is 14 amino acids. The germline V and J ends were trimmed by 7 bases and 3 bases, with 12 bases remaining between them. The CDR3 DNA reads TGTGCCAGCACCCCGACAAGCGCTAATGAAAAACTGTTTTTT. It codes for CASTPTSANEKLFF.

In this sample, this clonotype turned up a few times. CDR3 in DNA: TGTGCCAGCAGCTTTGGGACTAGCGGGAGGGTCACCCTCCCGCATGAGCAGTTCTTC. Residues: CASSFGTSGRVTLPHEQFF. The chain couples TRBV9 to TRBJ2-1; 16 nucleotides agree with TRBD2. Trimming at V came to 4 bases and at J to 8 bases, leaving 15 bases not matched to a gene. The CDR3 runs 19 residues. Germline V lookup: CDR1 SGDLS, CDR2 YYNGEE.

Regarding this clonotype: At one end the junction does not follow the germline gene, possibly because of a read error. The chain has TRBV12-3 or TRBV12-4 and TRBJ2-7; D unresolved. The CDR3 extends over 15 amino acids. This CDR3 reads CTSSYRSVASYEQYF. As DNA, the CDR3 is TGTACCAGCAGTTATAGGTCGGTAGCCTCCTACGAGCAGTACTTC.

The chain has TRBV5-1 and TRBJ2-1; D may be TRBD1 (7 bases). The ends were cut back, 4 bases at V and 3 bases at J, with 26 bases in the middle. Germline assignment: CDR1 SGHRS and CDR2 YFSETQ. The CDR3 totals 19 residues. The CDR3 DNA is TGCGCCAGCAGCCGGCGTGAGGGGGCCAAGGTAGCGGTCTACAATGAGCAGTTCTTC. It yields the protein CASSRREGAKVAVYNEQFF.

The chain links TRBV28 to TRBJ2-2; D gene unclear. The CDR3 has 12 residues. Deletions cut 8 bases from V and 5 bases from J, with 9 bases between. The germline V gene has CDR1 MDHEN and CDR2 SYDVKM. The CDR3 region is CASGFPTGELFF. The CDR3 nucleotides are TGTGCCAGCGGCTTCCCAACCGGGGAGCTGTTTTTT.

There are a few counts of this clonotype. V usage is TRBV29-1 and J usage is TRBJ2-7; maybe TRBD2 (5 bases). Trimming shortened V by 1 base and J by 0 bases, and 13 bases separated the two germline ends. CDR3 length equals 15 residues. CDR1 and CDR2 from the germline V gene are SQVTM and ANQGSEA. The CDR3 region has the DNA TGCAGCGTTGAAGGGGGTAGCGTCAGCTCCTACGAGCAGTACTTC. It translates to CSVEGGSVSSYEQYF.

This chain uses TRBV10-1 with TRBJ2-2; tentatively, D is TRBD1 (6 bases). The V gene's germline CDR1 is WNHNN and CDR2 SYGVQD (reference sequence). Trimming shortened V by 3 bases and J by 1 base, and 12 bases separated the two germline ends. The CDR3 is 16 amino acids. The CDR3 nucleotides read TGCGCCAGCAGTGATCCGGGACACCTGAACACCGGGGAGCTGTTTTTT. This encodes CASSDPGHLNTGELFF.

This chain uses TRBV27 with TRBJ2-3; D may be TRBD2 (6 bases). V lost 4 bases and J lost 0, with 14 bases in between. CDR1 is MNHEY, CDR2 SMNVEV, per germline (reference sequence). This CDR3 region has 16 residues. The CDR3 sequence: CASSSRRDSSTDTQYF. In nucleotides, the CDR3 is TGTGCCAGCAGTTCGAGACGGGACTCTAGCACAGATACGCAGTATTTT.

J is TRBJ2-5 and V is TRBV3-1; no clear D. The V gene lost 0 bases and the J gene lost 1 base, with 6 bases spanning the gap. Germline V lookup: CDR1 LGHDT, CDR2 YNNKEL (reference sequence). The CDR3 has 14 residues. The CDR3, as DNA: TGTGCCAGCAGCCAAGAACACTTCCAAGAGACCCAGTACTTC. It codes for CASSQEHFQETQYF.

V gene TRBV10-3 combines with J gene TRBJ2-7; TRBD2 is a possible D gene (6 bases). V dropped 10 bases and J dropped 2 bases, with 12 bases sitting between them. Germline CDR1 reads ENHRY; CDR2 reads SYGVKD. This CDR3 is built from 12 residues. CDR3 coding DNA: TGTGCCAGCACCGGCGGGGCCTACGAGCAGTACTTC. It specifies CASTGGAYEQYF.

The rearrangement uses TRBV6-5 and TRBJ2-1; D might be TRBD2 (6 bases). Germline CDR1 is MNHEY and CDR2 is SVGAGI. There are 15 residues in the CDR3. V lost 2 bases and J lost 5, with 13 bases in between. This CDR3 reads CASSYKGLAHNEQFF. The CDR3 DNA follows: TGTGCCAGCAGTTACAAAGGTCTAGCGCACAATGAGCAGTTCTTC.